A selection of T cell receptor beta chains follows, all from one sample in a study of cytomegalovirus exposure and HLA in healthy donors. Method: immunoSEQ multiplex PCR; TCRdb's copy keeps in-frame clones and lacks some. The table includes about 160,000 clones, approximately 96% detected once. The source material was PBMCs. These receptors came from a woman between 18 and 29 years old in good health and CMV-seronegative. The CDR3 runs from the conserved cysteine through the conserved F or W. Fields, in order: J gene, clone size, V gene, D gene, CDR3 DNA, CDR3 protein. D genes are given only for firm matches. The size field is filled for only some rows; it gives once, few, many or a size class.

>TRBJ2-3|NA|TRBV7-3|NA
TGTGCCAGCAGCTTAAATCTAGTGCCAGATACGCAGTATTTT
CASSLNLVPDTQYF
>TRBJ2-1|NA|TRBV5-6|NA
TGTGCCAGCAGCTCCGTGGGAGCGGGCGGCTACAATGAGCAGTTCTTC
CASSSVGAGGYNEQFF
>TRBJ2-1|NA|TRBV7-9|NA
TGTGCCAGCAGCCCCAGTCCCGGGACTGGTAAGCAGTTCTTC
CASSPSPGTGKQFF
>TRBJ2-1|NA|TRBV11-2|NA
TGTGCCAGCACGCCCCAGGGGAGGGCTTACAATGAGCAGTTCTTC
CASTPQGRAYNEQFF
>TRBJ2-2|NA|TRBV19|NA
TGTGCCAGTAGTGACCCCGGGACTCAGGTGTCCGGGGAGCTGTTTTTT
CASSDPGTQVSGELFF
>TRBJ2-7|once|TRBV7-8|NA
TGTGCCAGCAGCTTAGTGCCTGGTAGCGCCACCTACGAGCAGTACTTC
CASSLVPGSATYEQYF
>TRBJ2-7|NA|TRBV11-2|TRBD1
TGTGCCAGCAGCTTAGCGCCACCCGGGACAGGGGTTGAGCAGTACTTC
CASSLAPPGTGVEQYF
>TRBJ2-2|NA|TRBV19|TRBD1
TGTGCCAGTAGAGACACTTCGGGACAGGGGGACACCGGGGAGCTGTTTTTT
CASRDTSGQGDTGELFF
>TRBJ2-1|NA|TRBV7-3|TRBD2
TGTGCCAGCAGCTCAAGCGGGGGGACCTACAATGAGCAGTTCTTC
CASSSSGGTYNEQFF
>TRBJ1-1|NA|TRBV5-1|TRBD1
TGCGCCAGCAGCTGGGGGACAGCTAACACTGAAGCTTTCTTT
CASSWGTANTEAFF
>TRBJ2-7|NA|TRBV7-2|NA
TGTGCCAGCAGCTTGTTAGGGACAACTCCGGGGCAGTACTTC
CASSLLGTTPGQYF
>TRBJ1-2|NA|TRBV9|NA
TGTGCCAGCAGCAGCAGGGTTTTCGGTAACTATGGCTACACCTTC
CASSSRVFGNYGYTF
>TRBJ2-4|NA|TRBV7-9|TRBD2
TGTGCCAGCAGCTTGGGACTAGCGGGGCCATTAGCCAAAAACATTCAGTACTTC
CASSLGLAGPLAKNIQYF
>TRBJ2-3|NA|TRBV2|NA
TGTGCCAGCAGTCCTCGGACACGGAGAGCTAGCACAGATACGCAGTATTTT
CASSPRTRRASTDTQYF
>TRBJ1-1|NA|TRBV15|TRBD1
TGTGCCACCAGCAGTCAGACAGGGGAGAACACTGAAGCTTTCTTT
CATSSQTGENTEAFF
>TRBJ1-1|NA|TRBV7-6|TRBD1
TGTGCCAGCAGCTTAGCGGGGACAGACACTGAAGCTTTCTTT
CASSLAGTDTEAFF
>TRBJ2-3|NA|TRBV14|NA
TGTGCCAGCAGCCAAGCGAACAGCCCGGATACGCAGTATTTT
CASSQANSPDTQYF
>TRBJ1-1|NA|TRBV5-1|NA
TGCGCCAGCAGCTTGGGTCGGTCGTCGTACACTGAAGCTTTCTTT
CASSLGRSSYTEAFF
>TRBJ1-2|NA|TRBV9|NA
TGTGCCAGCAGCGTCCACGTGTCAGGGGATAACTATGGCTACACCTTC
CASSVHVSGDNYGYTF
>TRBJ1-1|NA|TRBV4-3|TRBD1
TGCGCCAGCAGCCAATTCCCAACAGGGGACACTGAAGCTTTCTTT
CASSQFPTGDTEAFF
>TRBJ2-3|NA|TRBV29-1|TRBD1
TGCAGCGGCAGACAGGGGGCACAAGATACGCAGTATTTT
CSGRQGAQDTQYF
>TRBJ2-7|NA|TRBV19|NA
TGTGCCAGTAGTTGGGACACATTGAACTACGAGCAGTACTTC
CASSWDTLNYEQYF
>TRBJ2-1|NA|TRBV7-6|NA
TGTGCCAGCCGCCAGGGCAATGAGCAGTTCTTC
CASRQGNEQFF
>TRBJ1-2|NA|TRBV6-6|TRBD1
TGTGCCAGCAGTCCTAAGGGGACAGGCTTCCATGGCTACACCTTC
CASSPKGTGFHGYTF
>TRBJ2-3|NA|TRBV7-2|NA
TGTGCCAGCAGCTTTCTAGGCAATTGGAGAACTAGCACAGATACGCAGTATTTT
CASSFLGNWRTSTDTQYF
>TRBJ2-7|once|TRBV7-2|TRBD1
TGTGCCAGCAGCTCCGGCAACAGGGGGTTGGTTCCTGACGAGCAGTACTTC
CASSSGNRGLVPDEQYF
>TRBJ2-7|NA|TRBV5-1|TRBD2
TGCGCCAGCAGCTTGGGCGGGGGGTACGAGCAGTACTTC
CASSLGGGYEQYF
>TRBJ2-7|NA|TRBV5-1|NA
TGCGCCAGCAGCACGGGAGCTTACGAGCAGTACTTC
CASSTGAYEQYF
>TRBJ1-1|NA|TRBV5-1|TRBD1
TGCGCCAGCAGCTCACAGGGGGCCGGTGAAGCTTTCTTT
CASSSQGAGEAFF
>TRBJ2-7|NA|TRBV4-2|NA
TGTGCCAGCAGCCTTGGAGGGACCTACGAGCAGTACTTC
CASSLGGTYEQYF
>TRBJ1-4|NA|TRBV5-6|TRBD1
TGTGCCAGCACCGGACAGGGGACTAATGAAAAACTGTTTTTT
CASTGQGTNEKLFF
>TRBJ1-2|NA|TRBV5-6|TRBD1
TGTGCCAGCAGCCGGGGGATTGGACAGGCCGGAGAGGGCTACACCTTC
CASSRGIGQAGEGYTF
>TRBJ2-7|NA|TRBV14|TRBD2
TGTGCCAGCAGCCCAGGGAGGGCGAGGAACGAGCAGTACTTC
CASSPGRARNEQYF
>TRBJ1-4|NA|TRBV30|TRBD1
TGTGCCTGGCGAGACAGGGGAGGTGAAAAACTGTTTTTT
CAWRDRGGEKLFF
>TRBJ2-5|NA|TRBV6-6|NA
TGTGCCAGCAGTTACCGGCAGGGCAGAGAGACCCAGTACTTC
CASSYRQGRETQYF
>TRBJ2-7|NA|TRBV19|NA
TGTGCCAGTAGTGTGGGGGCGGTGCAGTACTTC
CASSVGAVQYF
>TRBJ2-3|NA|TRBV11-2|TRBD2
TGTGCCAGCAGCTTAGAGGCTAGCGGGCGCACAGATACGCAGTATTTT
CASSLEASGRTDTQYF
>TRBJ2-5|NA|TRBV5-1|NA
TGCGCCAGCAGCTCTTTACAAGAGACCCAGTACTTC
CASSSLQETQYF
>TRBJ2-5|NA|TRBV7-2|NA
TGTGCCAGCAGCTTAACTTCCCCCGGGACCCAGTACTTC
CASSLTSPGTQYF
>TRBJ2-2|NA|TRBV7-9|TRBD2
TGTGCCAGCAGCCCGGGGACTAGCGTCACCGGGGAGCTGTTTTTT
CASSPGTSVTGELFF
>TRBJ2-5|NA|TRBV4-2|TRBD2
TGTGCCAGCAGCCAATTTTTGCGGGGGGGTGAGACCCAGTACTTC
CASSQFLRGGETQYF
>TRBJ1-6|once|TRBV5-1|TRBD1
TGCGCCAGCAGCTTGGGGGGGACAGGAGAAGGTCCCCTCCACTTT
CASSLGGTGEGPLHF
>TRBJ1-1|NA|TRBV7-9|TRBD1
TGTGCCAGCAGCTCGACAGGGTTGACGGAGAACACTGAAGCTTTCTTT
CASSSTGLTENTEAFF
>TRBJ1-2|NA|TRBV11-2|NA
TGTGCCAGCAGCTTAGATGGCAGGGTGGGCTATGGCTACACCTTC
CASSLDGRVGYGYTF
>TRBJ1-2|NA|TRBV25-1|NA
TGTGCCAGCAGTGCCTCAGGGGTCTATGGCTACACCTTC
CASSASGVYGYTF
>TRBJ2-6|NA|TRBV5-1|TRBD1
TGCGCCAGCAACTTGGGACAGATCTCATTTGGGGCCAACGTCCTGACTTTC
CASNLGQISFGANVLTF
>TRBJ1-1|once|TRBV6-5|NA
TGTGCCAGCATCATCCCCGAAAGGAGTGAAGCTTTCTTT
CASIIPERSEAFF
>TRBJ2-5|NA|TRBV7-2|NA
TGTGCCAGCACATTGATGTTGGGAGTTGGAGAGACCCAGTACTTC
CASTLMLGVGETQYF
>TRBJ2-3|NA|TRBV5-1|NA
TGCGCCAGCAGCTTAACCTCAGGGATGGGTACAGATACGCAGTATTTT
CASSLTSGMGTDTQYF
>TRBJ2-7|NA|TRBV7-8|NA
TGTGCCAGCAGCTTAGAATCAGGGAACTCCTACGAGCAGTACTTC
CASSLESGNSYEQYF
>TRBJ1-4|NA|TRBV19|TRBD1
TGTGCCAGTAGTATAGTCGGACAGGGGATCAGTAATGAAAAACTGTTTTTT
CASSIVGQGISNEKLFF
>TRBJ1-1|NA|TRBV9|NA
TGTGCCAGCAGCCCCCAAGGAGGGTTGAACACTGAAGCTTTCTTT
CASSPQGGLNTEAFF
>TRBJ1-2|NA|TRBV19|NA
TGTGCCAGTAGTAGCGGCGGGGCTTTTGAAGGCTACACCTTC
CASSSGGAFEGYTF
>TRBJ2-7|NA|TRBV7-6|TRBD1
TGTGCCAGCAGCCGACAGGGGTCCGACGAGCAGTACTTC
CASSRQGSDEQYF
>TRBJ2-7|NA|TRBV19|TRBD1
TGTGCCAGTAGTAGGGATGACAGGGGGATGTACGAGCAGTACTTC
CASSRDDRGMYEQYF
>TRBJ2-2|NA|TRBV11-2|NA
TGTGCCAGCAGCGCGAGGGACTTCACCGGGGAGCTGTTTTTT
CASSARDFTGELFF
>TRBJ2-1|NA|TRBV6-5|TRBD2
TGTGCCACCCGGAGGGTAGCGGGGTACAATGAGCAGTTCTTC
CATRRVAGYNEQFF
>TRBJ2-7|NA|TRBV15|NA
TGTGCCACCAGCGGTAGCGTTTCCTACGAGCAGTACTTC
CATSGSVSYEQYF
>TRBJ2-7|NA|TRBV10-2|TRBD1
TGCGCCAGCAGCGGACAGGGTATCCACGAGCAGTACTTC
CASSGQGIHEQYF